This passage covers 5 T cell receptor beta chains from one sample sequenced in a study of T cell responses to AZD1222 COVID-19 vaccine. Sequencing used immunoSEQ multiplex PCR; TCRdb keeps in-frame clones, though not all of them. This table has 72,000 or so clones, 90% appearing once. The sample here was peripheral blood, taken on day 0 of AZD1222 vaccination. These receptors came from an adult in good health.

The chain carries TRBV6-1 and TRBJ1-6; 7 nucleotides match TRBD1. Germline CDR1 is MNHNS and CDR2 is SASEGT. This CDR3 has 15 amino acids. The junction had 7 bases not matched to a gene; V was cut back by 1 base and J by 10 bases. The CDR3 loop reads CASSEGKIQGSPLHF. In nucleotides, the CDR3 is TGTGCCAGCAGTGAAGGGAAGATACAGGGGTCACCCCTCCACTTT.

The J gene is TRBJ1-2, the V gene TRBV19; possibly TRBD1 for D (5 bases). The CDR3 is 15 residues long. Trimming pared 4 bases from V and 7 bases from J, leaving 19 bases between. Germline loops: CDR1 LNHDA, CDR2 SQIVND (reference sequence). The CDR3 bases are TGTGCCAGTAGTACCATCGTCGGGAGGGGAGGTGGCTACACCTTC. Translated: CASSTIVGRGGGYTF.

V and J are TRBV30 and TRBJ2-2, with 10 bases lining up with TRBD2. V lost 3 bases, J lost 1 base, and 2 bases stayed unmatched. Germline-derived CDR1 and CDR2 are GTSNPN and SVGIG (reference sequence). The CDR3 is made up of 15 amino acids. CDR3 coding DNA: TGTGCCTGGAGAGGGACTAGCGTGAACACCGGGGAGCTGTTTTTT. Residues: CAWRGTSVNTGELFF.

The V gene is TRBV19, the J gene TRBJ1-1, with no clear D. CDR3 size: 11 residues. The V gene's germline CDR1 is LNHDA and CDR2 SQIVND (reference sequence). V gave up 9 bases and J gave up 10 bases, with 15 bases separating them. The CDR3 bases are TGTGCCAGCATCACCGCCTCCGGAGCTTTCTTT. This encodes CASITASGAFF. Filled out from reference TRBV19 and TRBJ1-1, the complete variable domain reads DGGITQSPKYLFRKEGQNVTLSCEQNLNHDAMYWYRQDPGQGLRLIYYSQIVNDFQKGDIAEGYSVSREKKESFPLTVTSAQKNPTAFYLCASITASGAFFGQGTRLTVV.

This rearrangement joins TRBV2 to TRBJ2-7; possibly TRBD1 for D (5 bases). CDR1 and CDR2 from the germline V gene are SNHLY and FYNNEI. The CDR3 extends over 14 amino acids. Deletions cut 7 bases from V and 4 bases from J, with 17 bases between. CDR3 bases: TGTGCCAGCAAAGGGTCAGGGCACGATTACGAGCAGTACTTC. Translated, it gives CASKGSGHDYEQYF.